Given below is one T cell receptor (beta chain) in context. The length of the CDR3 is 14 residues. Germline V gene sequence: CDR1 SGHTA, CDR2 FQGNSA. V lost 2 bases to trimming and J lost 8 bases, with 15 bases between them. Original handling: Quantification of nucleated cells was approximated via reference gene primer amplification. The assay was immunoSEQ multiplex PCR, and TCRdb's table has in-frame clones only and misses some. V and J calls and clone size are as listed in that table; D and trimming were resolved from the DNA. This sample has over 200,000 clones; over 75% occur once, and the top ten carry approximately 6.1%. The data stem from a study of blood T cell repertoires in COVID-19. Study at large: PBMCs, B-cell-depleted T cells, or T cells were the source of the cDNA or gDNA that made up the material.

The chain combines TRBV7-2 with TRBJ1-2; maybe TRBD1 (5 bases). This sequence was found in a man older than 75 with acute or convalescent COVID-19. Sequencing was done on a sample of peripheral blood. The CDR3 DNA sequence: TGTGCCAGCAGCTTATACGCCCAGGACAAGGGCTACACCTTC. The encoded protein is CASSLYAQDKGYTF.